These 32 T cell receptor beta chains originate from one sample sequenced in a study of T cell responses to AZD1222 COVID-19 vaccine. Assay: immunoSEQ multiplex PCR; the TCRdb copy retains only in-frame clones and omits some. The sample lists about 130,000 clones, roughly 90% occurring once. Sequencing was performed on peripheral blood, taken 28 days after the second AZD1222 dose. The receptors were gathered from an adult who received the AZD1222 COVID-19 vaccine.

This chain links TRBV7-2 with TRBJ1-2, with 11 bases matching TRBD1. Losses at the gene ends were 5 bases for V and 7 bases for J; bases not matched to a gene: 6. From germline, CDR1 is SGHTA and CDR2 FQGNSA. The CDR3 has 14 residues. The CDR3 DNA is TGTGCCAGCAGCCCGGACAGGGGGCAAGCTGGCTACACCTTC. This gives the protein CASSPDRGQAGYTF.

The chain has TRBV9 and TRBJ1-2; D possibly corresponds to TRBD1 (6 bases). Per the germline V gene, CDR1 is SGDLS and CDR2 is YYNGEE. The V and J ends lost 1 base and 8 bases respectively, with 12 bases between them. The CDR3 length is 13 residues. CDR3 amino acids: CASSVWGAGGYTF. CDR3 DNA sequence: TGTGCCAGCAGCGTATGGGGGGCTGGGGGCTACACCTTC.

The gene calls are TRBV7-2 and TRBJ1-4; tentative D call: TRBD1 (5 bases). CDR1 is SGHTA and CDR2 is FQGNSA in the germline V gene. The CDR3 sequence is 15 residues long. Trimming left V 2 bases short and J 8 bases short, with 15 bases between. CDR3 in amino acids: CASSLNRGRVEKLFF. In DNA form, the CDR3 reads TGTGCCAGCAGCTTAAATAGGGGACGGGTAGAAAAACTGTTTTTT. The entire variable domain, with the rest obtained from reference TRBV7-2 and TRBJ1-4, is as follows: GAGVSQSPSNKVTEKGKDVELRCDPISGHTALYWYRQSLGQGLEFLIYFQGNSAPDKSGLPSDRFSAERTGGSVSTLTIQRTQQEDSAVYLCASSLNRGRVEKLFFGSGTQLSVL.

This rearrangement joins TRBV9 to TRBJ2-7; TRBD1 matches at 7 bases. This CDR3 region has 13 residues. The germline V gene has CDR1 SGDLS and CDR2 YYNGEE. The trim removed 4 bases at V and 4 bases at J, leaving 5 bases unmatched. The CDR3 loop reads CASSPRDSYEQYF. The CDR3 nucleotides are TGTGCCAGCAGCCCTCGGGACAGTTACGAGCAGTACTTC.

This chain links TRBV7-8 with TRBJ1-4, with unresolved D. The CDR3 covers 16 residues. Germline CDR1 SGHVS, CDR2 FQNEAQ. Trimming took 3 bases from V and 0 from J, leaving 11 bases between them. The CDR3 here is CASSFRARATNEKLFF. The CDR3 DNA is TGTGCCAGCAGCTTTCGGGCGCGAGCAACTAATGAAAAACTGTTTTTT.

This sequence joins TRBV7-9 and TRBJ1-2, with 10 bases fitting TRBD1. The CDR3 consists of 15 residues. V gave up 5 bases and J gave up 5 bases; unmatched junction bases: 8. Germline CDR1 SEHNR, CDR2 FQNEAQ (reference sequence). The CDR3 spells CASSVTGGGMYGYTF. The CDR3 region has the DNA TGTGCCAGCAGCGTGACAGGGGGCGGAATGTATGGCTACACCTTC.

The CDR3, as DNA: TGTGCCATCAGGTCGGACAGGGGTTCAGATACGCAGTATTTT. Protein product: CAIRSDRGSDTQYF. This chain joins TRBV10-3 and TRBJ2-3, with 9 bases that match TRBD1. J lost 4 bases, V lost 6 bases, and 5 bases had no gene match. Germline CDR1 and CDR2: ENHRY and SYGVKD. The CDR3 covers 14 residues.

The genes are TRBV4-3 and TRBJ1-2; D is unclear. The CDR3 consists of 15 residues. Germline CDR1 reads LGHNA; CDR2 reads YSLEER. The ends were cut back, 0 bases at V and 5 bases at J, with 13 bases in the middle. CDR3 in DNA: TGCGCCAGCAGCCAAGATATCTTCGGGGTTTATGGCTACACCTTC. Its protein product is CASSQDIFGVYGYTF.

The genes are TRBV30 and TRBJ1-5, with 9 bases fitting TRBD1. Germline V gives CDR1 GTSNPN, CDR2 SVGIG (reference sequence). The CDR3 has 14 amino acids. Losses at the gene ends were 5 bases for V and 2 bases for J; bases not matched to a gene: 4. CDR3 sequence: CAWGTGSGNQPQHF. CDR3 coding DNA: TGTGCCTGGGGGACAGGGTCCGGCAATCAGCCCCAGCATTTT.

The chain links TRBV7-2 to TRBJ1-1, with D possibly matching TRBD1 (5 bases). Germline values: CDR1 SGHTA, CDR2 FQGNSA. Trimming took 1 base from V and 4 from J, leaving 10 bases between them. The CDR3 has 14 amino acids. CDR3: CASSLEPGSTEAFF. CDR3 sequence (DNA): TGTGCCAGCAGCTTAGAACCAGGGTCCACTGAAGCTTTCTTT.

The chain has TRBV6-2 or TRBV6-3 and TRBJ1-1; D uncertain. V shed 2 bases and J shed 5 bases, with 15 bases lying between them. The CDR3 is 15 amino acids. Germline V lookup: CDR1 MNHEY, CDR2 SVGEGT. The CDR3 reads CASSYNGQAWTEAFF. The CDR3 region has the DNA TGTGCCAGCAGTTACAATGGTCAGGCGTGGACTGAAGCTTTCTTT.

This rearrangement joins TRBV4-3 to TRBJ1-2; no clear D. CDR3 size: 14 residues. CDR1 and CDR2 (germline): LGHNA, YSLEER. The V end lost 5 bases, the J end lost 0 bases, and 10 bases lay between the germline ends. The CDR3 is CASSVLGSNYGYTF. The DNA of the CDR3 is TGCGCCAGCAGCGTGCTAGGTTCTAACTATGGCTACACCTTC.

The CDR3 here is CASSVVPGLGNIQYF. The CDR3 nucleotides are TGTGCCAGCAGCGTAGTTCCAGGACTGGGGAACATTCAGTACTTC. V is TRBV9 and J is TRBJ2-4, with D possibly matching TRBD2 (5 bases). Per the germline V gene, CDR1 is SGDLS and CDR2 is YYNGEE. The CDR3 is 15 residues long. The V end was cut by 0 bases, the J end by 7 bases, with 14 bases between.

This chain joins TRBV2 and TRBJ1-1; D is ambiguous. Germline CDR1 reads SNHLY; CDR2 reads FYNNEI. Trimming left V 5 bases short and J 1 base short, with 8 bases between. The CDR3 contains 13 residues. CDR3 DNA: TGTGCCAGCAGTTCACAGAAGAACACTGAAGCTTTCTTT. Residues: CASSSQKNTEAFF.

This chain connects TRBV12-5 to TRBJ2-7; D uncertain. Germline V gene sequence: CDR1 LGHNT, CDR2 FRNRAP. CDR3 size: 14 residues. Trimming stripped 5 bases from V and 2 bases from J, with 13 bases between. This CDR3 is CASGPRGSTYEQYF. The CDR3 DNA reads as TGTGCTAGTGGTCCCCGCGGCAGTACCTACGAGCAGTACTTC.

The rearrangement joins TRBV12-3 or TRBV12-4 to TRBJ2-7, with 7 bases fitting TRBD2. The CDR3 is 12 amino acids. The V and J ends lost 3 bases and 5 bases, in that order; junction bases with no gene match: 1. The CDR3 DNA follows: TGTGCCAGCAGTTTCGCGGGGGACGAGCAGTACTTC. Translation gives CASSFAGDEQYF.

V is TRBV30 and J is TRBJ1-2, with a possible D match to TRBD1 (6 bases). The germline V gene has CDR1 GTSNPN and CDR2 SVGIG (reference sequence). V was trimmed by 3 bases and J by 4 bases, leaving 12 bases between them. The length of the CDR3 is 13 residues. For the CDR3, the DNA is TGTGCCTGGAGGAGTACAGGGATCTATGGCTACACCTTC. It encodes CAWRSTGIYGYTF. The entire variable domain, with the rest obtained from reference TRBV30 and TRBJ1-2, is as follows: SQTIHQWPATLVQPVGSPLSLECTVEGTSNPNLYWYRQAAGRGLQLLFYSVGIGQISSEVPQNLSASRPQDRQFILSSKKLLLSDSGFYLCAWRSTGIYGYTFGSGTRLTVV.

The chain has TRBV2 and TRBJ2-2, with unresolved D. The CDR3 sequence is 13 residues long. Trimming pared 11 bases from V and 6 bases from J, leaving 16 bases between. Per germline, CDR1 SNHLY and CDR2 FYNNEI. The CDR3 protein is CASQQDGAGELFF. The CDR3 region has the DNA TGTGCCTCCCAGCAGGACGGCGCCGGGGAGCTGTTTTTT.

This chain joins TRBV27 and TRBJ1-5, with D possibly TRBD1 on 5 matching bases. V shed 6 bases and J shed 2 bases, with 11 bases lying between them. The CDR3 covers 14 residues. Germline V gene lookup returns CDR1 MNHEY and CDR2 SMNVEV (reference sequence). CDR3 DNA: TGTGCCAGCAGACAGGATAGGGGCAATCAGCCCCAGCATTTT. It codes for CASRQDRGNQPQHF.

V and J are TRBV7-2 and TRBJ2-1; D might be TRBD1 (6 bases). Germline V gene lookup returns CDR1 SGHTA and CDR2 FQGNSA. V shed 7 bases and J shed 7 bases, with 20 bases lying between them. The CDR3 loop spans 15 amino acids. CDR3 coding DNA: TGTGCCAGCACCCGCCGTACAGGGTCGGGTAATGAGCAGTTCTTC. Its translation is CASTRRTGSGNEQFF.

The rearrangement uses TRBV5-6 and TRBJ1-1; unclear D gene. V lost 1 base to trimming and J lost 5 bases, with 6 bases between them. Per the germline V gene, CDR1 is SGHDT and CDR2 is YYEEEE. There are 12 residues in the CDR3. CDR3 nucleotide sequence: TGTGCCAGCAGCTTGCTCAGGACTGAAGCTTTCTTT. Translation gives CASSLLRTEAFF.

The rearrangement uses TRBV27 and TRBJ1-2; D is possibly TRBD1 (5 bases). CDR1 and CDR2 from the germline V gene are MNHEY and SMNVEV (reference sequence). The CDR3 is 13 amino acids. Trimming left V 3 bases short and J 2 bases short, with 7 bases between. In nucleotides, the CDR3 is TGTGCCAGCAGTTTCCGGGGGAACTATGGCTACACCTTC. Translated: CASSFRGNYGYTF.

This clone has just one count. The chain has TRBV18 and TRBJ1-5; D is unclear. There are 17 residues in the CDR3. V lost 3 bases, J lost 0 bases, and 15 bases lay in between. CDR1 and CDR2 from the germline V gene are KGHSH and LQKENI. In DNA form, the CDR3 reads TGTGCCAGCTCACCTCGCCCGGCAGTCGATAGCAATCAGCCCCAGCATTTT. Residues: CASSPRPAVDSNQPQHF.

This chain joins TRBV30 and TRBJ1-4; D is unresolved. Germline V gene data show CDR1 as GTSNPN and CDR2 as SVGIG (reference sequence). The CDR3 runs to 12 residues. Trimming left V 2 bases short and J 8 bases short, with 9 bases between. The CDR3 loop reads CAWSPRGEKLFF. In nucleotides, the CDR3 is TGTGCCTGGAGTCCTCGTGGAGAAAAACTGTTTTTT.

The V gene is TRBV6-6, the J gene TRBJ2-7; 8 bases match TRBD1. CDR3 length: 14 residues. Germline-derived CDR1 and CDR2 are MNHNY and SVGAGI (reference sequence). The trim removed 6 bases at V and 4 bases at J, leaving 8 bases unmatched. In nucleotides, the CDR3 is TGTGCCAGCAGCGGGCAGGGGGCCGCATACGAGCAGTACTTC. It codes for CASSGQGAAYEQYF.

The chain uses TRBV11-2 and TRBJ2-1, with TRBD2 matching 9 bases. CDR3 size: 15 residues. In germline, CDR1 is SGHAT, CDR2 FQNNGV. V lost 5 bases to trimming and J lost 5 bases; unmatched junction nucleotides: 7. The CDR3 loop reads CASSQGLASDNEQFF. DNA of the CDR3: TGTGCCAGCAGCCAGGGACTAGCTTCCGACAATGAGCAGTTCTTC.

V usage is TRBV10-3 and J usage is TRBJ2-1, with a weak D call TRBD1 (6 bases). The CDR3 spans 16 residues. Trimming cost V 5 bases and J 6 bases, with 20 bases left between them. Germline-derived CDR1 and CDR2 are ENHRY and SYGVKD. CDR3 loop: CAISHLGQVGVNEQFF. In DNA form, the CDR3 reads TGTGCCATCAGTCATTTGGGACAAGTGGGGGTCAATGAGCAGTTCTTC.

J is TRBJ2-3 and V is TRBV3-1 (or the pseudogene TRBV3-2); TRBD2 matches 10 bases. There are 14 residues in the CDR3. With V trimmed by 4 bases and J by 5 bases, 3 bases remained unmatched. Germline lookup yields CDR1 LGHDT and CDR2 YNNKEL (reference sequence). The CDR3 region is CASSLRLAGDTQYF. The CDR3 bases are TGTGCCAGCAGCCTTCGACTAGCGGGAGATACGCAGTATTTT.

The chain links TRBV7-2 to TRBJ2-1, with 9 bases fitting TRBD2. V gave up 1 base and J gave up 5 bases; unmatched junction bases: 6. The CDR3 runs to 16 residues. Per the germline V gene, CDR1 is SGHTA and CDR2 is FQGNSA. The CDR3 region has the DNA TGTGCCAGCAGCTTAGTTTCGGCGGGGGGGAACAATGAGCAGTTCTTC. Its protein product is CASSLVSAGGNNEQFF.

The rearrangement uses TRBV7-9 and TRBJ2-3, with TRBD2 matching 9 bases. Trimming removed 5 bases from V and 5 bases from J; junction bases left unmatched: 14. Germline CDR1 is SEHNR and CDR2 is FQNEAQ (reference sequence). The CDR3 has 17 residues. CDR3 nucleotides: TGTGCCAGCAGCCCCAGGGTATCTAGCGGGACTAAAGATACGCAGTATTTT. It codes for CASSPRVSSGTKDTQYF.

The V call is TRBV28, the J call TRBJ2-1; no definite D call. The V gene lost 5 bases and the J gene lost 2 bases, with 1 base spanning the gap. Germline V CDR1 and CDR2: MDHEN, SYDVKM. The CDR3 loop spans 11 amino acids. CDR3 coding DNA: TGTGCCAGCAGTCCCTACAATGAGCAGTTCTTC. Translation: CASSPYNEQFF.

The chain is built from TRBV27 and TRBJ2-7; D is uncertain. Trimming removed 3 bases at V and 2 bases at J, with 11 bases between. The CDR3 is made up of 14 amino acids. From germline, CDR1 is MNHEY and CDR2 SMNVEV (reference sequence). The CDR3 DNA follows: TGTGCCAGCAGTTTTGAGGCAGGCCCCTACGAGCAGTACTTC. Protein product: CASSFEAGPYEQYF.